A single sample is the source of the 3 T cell receptor beta chains below, sequenced in a study of response to subunit inactivated influenza vaccine. TCRdb reprocessed the RT-PCR reads with MiXCR, giving one entry per CDR3 protein. This sample has hundreds of thousands of distinct CDR3 sequences, with 6.5% to 8% found just once. The sequencing used PBMCs from blood, collected around 25 months after vaccination. The source is a man aged 50-75 years who received an inactivated influenza vaccine.

The chain joins TRBV20-1 to TRBJ1-1; D call uncertain. V lost 0 bases to trimming and J lost 7 bases, with 3 bases between them. Germline-derived CDR1 and CDR2 are DFQATT and SNEGSKA (reference sequence). The CDR3 runs to 10 residues. This CDR3 is CSARDVEAFF. The CDR3 DNA reads TGCAGTGCTAGAGACGTTGAAGCTTTCTTT.

This clonotype has at least ten counts. The chain recombines TRBV7-9 with TRBJ1-1, with 7 bases fitting TRBD1. CDR1 is SEHNR, CDR2 FQNEAQ, per germline (reference sequence). This CDR3 region has 14 residues. Trimming took 6 bases from V and 1 from J; bases not matched to a gene: 5. The CDR3 here is CASSYGQENTEAFF. As DNA, the CDR3 is TGTGCCAGCAGTTATGGACAGGAGAACACTGAAGCTTTCTTT.

This clonotype was seen repeatedly, ten times or more. The chain joins TRBV5-1 to TRBJ2-2; TRBD2 agrees at 7 bases. V was clipped by 0 bases and J by 4 bases; unmatched bases: 9. CDR1 is SGHRS and CDR2 is YFSETQ in the germline V gene. CDR3 length: 17 amino acids. CDR3 coding DNA: TGCGCCAGCAGCTTGGTTGGCGGGAGATACAGCACCGGGGAGCTGTTTTTT. Its protein product is CASSLVGGRYSTGELFF.